The 11 T cell receptor beta chains reported below all come from one sample, sequenced in a study of shared T cell receptors in the human thymus. Sequencing was performed with immunoSEQ multiplex PCR; in TCRdb, only in-frame clones are kept and a portion is missing. The sample comprises 600,000 to 900,000 clones, approximately 85% of which are singletons, and about 0.0098% rests with the top ten. This sample also appeared in a second study, on human thymus T cells.

The sample consisted of thymocytes. These receptors were collected from a girl under two years old with a congenital heart defect.

This CDR3 reads CSVKQGARYGYTF. The CDR3 DNA is TGCAGCGTCAAACAGGGGGCGCGCTATGGCTACACCTTC. V usage is TRBV29-1 and J usage is TRBJ1-2, with 9 bases identical to TRBD1. With 6 bases clipped from V and 4 bases from J, the junction kept 6 bases outside the gene matches. Germline CDR1 and CDR2: SQVTM and ANQGSEA. CDR3 length: 13 amino acids.

CDR3 in DNA: TGTGCCAGCAGTGATAGTTGGGTAACAGATAGCAATCAGCCCCAGCATTTT. It yields the protein CASSDSWVTDSNQPQHF. The chain is built from TRBV6-1 and TRBJ1-5; D remains ambiguous. In germline, CDR1 is MNHNS, CDR2 SASEGT. The CDR3 length is 17 residues. V lost 3 bases to trimming and J lost 0 bases, with 15 bases between them.

The gene calls are TRBV5-1 and TRBJ1-2, with 7 bases fitting TRBD1. CDR1 SGHRS and CDR2 YFSETQ come from the germline V gene. V gave up 5 bases and J gave up 1 base; unmatched junction bases: 8. The CDR3 is 15 residues long. In nucleotides, the CDR3 is TGCGCCAGCAGACCACTTACAGGGGATAACTATGGCTACACCTTC. It translates to CASRPLTGDNYGYTF.

This chain uses TRBV28 with TRBJ2-1; D is unclear. The length of the CDR3 is 17 residues. Trimming pared 5 bases from V and 2 bases from J, leaving 19 bases between. Germline CDR1 reads MDHEN; CDR2 reads SYDVKM. The CDR3 coding sequence is TGTGCCAGCAGTCCATCACAAATAGCCTGTCCCTACAATGAGCAGTTCTTC. Its protein product is CASSPSQIACPYNEQFF.

The chain combines TRBV5-1 with TRBJ2-7; D possibly corresponds to TRBD2 (6 bases). The V and J ends lost 5 bases and 3 bases respectively, with 21 bases between them. The CDR3 is 16 amino acids. Germline CDR1 is SGHRS and CDR2 is YFSETQ. The DNA for the CDR3 is TGCGCCAGCAGATCCCGGATGCGGGACGGCGTCTACGAGCAGTACTTC. Translation: CASRSRMRDGVYEQYF.

The V gene is TRBV6-1, the J gene TRBJ1-4; D not resolved. The V gene lost 2 bases and the J gene lost 8 bases, with 18 bases spanning the gap. The CDR3 has 16 residues. Looked up from germline, CDR1 is MNHNS and CDR2 is SASEGT. CDR3 nucleotide sequence: TGTGCCAGCAGTGAATCGGGGAGGGAGGGTGGGGAAAAACTGTTTTTT. Translation gives CASSESGREGGEKLFF.

On this clone: The sample contains more than one DNA sequence encoding this CDR3. V is TRBV14 and J is TRBJ1-6; 11 nucleotides align to TRBD1. J gave up 9 bases and V 5 bases, and 15 bases lay outside the gene matches. This CDR3 region has 18 residues. Germline loops: CDR1 SGHDN, CDR2 FVKESK. The DNA for the CDR3 is TGTGCCAGCAGCAAAGGACAGGGGGCCGAGGGGTCCGTTTCACCCCTCCACTTT. Translation: CASSKGQGAEGSVSPLHF. Together with reference TRBV14 and TRBJ1-6, the CDR3 gives the full variable domain: EAGVTQFPSHSVIEKGQTVTLRCDPISGHDNLYWYRRVMGKEIKFLLHFVKESKQDESGMPNNRFLAERTGGTYSTLKVQPAELEDSGVYFCASSKGQGAEGSVSPLHFGNGTRLTVT.

The chain uses TRBV28 and TRBJ2-7, with 10 bases aligning to TRBD1. The CDR3 spans 18 residues. Per the germline V gene, CDR1 is MDHEN and CDR2 is SYDVKM. V shed 4 bases, J shed 2 bases, and the junction held 14 bases outside the gene matches. This chain's CDR3 is CASSSGRRDRGGPYEQYF. The CDR3 region has the DNA TGTGCCAGCAGTTCAGGCAGACGGGACAGGGGCGGCCCCTACGAGCAGTACTTC.

V is TRBV27 and J is TRBJ2-7; unclear D gene. This CDR3 spans 15 amino acids. V lost 6 bases and J 2 bases, leaving 17 bases between the germline ends. Germline V CDR1 and CDR2: MNHEY, SMNVEV (reference sequence). The CDR3 here is CASRLYSGGTYEQYF. The CDR3 DNA reads as TGTGCCAGCAGACTTTACTCGGGTGGCACCTACGAGCAGTACTTC.

The J gene is TRBJ2-5, the V gene TRBV27; D is uncertain. Trimming pared 6 bases from V and 1 base from J, leaving 9 bases between. There are 13 residues in the CDR3. The germline V gene has CDR1 MNHEY and CDR2 SMNVEV (reference sequence). The CDR3 is CASRSQSQETQYF. Here the CDR3 DNA reads TGTGCCAGCAGATCCCAGTCCCAAGAGACCCAGTACTTC.

This sequence joins TRBV12-5 and TRBJ1-3, with D perhaps TRBD1 (5 bases). CDR3 length equals 19 residues. CDR1 is LGHNT, CDR2 FRNRAP, per germline. V was shortened by 10 bases and J by 1 base, with 29 bases between the two germline ends. Written as DNA, the CDR3 is TGTGCTACCACACTGGGAACAGGCAACAATTCTAGTTCTGGAAACACCATATATTTT. Its protein is CATTLGTGNNSSSGNTIYF.